The rows below give T cell receptor beta chains drawn from one sample of a study of blood T cells in healthy people across ages. MiXCR, run by TCRdb on the 5' RACE reads, gives a single entry per CDR3 protein. Found here are over 500,000 distinct CDR3 sequences, about 25% of them singletons; the top ten hold 3% to 4%. These records were also assigned to another study, of T cells of mothers and their children.

The sequencing sample was made of blood. The receptor source for this set is a boy under 10 years old in good health. Both conserved end residues are part of each CDR3.

TRBV9,TRBJ2-2,CASSATTGELFF
TRBV7-2,TRBJ1-2,CASSPVMEGGYTF
TRBV24-1,TRBJ2-1,CATSDTTSGGSYNEQFF
TRBV20-1,TRBJ2-3,CSARDGGGGTDTQYF
TRBV10-3,TRBJ2-7,CAISERAGGEQYF
TRBV30,TRBJ1-2,CAWSEQGARGYTF
TRBV5-1,TRBJ2-3,CASSLGSGGHTDTQYF
TRBV20-1,TRBJ2-5,CSARDLTSVEETQYF
TRBV15,TRBJ1-1,CATSREAGKNTEAFF
TRBV7-8,TRBJ2-5,CASSLGIAGVETQYF
TRBV28,TRBJ2-7,CASSQSLREQYF
TRBV18,TRBJ2-5,CASSPYGQGGKETQYF
TRBV6-2/TRBV6-3,TRBJ2-1,CASQLAGGNNEQFF
TRBV6-4,TRBJ2-3,CASRRLAGVTDTQYF
TRBV6-5,TRBJ1-2,CASSSKGTGFNYGYTF
TRBV20-1,TRBJ2-5,CSARDVLRGGLRQETQYF
TRBV7-9,TRBJ1-4,CASSLEGTHEKLFF
TRBV3-1,TRBJ2-7,CASSPTRVEQYF
TRBV7-2,TRBJ2-7,CASSLPGLAYEQYF
TRBV30,TRBJ2-5,CAWDRQETQYF
TRBV19,TRBJ1-6,CASRQGRAPLHF
TRBV5-1,TRBJ2-7,CASSFLPRDEQYF
TRBV5-1,TRBJ2-3,CASSLEGGADTQYF